This TCR beta chain was sequenced in a study of response to subunit inactivated influenza vaccine. Study outcomes and limitations: New T cells are recruited in small numbers by each seasonal influenza vaccination, according to the authors' suggestion.

This clonotype came up many times. The antigen remains unidentified. TCRdb recomputed calls from the RT-PCR reads with MiXCR, one row per CDR3 protein. The table lists about 520,000 distinct CDR3 sequences, 6% to 9% of them singletons. V shed 7 bases and J 2 bases; nucleotides not matched to a gene: 8. Looked up from germline, CDR1 is SEHNR and CDR2 is FQNEAQ (reference sequence). CDR3 length: 15 amino acids. Sample: PBMCs from blood, taken less than 30 months after vaccination. The sequence was obtained from a man between 50 and 69 years old who received an inactivated influenza vaccine. This chain uses TRBV7-9 with TRBJ2-1, with 7 nucleotides matching TRBD1. DNA of the CDR3: TGTGCCAGCACTTCCGCCAGGGGGACCTACAATGAGCAGTTCTTC. As protein: CASTSARGTYNEQFF.